This T cell receptor beta chain came from a study of PD-1 blockade in mismatch repair-deficient tumors. Study-level information: Patients had over ten mismatch repair-deficient cancer types and were previously treated and progressing.

Every patient had mismatch repair deficiency by PCR or immunohistochemistry. The TCR-sequenced patients were a few responders to pembrolizumab. Germline V gives CDR1 MDHEN, CDR2 SYDVKM. The CDR3 extends over 16 amino acids. V gave up 6 bases and J gave up 0 bases, with 18 bases separating them. The table came from immunoSEQ multiplex PCR; TCRdb's copy has only in-frame clones and leaves some out. This table holds some 120,000 clones, about 74% found once. Study outcomes and limitations: Tumor-resident clones, often absent from pretreatment blood, expanded after pembrolizumab and then contracted.

As to this clone: What it recognizes is unknown.

This specimen consisted of peripheral blood, obtained 60 weeks after starting pembrolizumab. The sequence derives from an adult with mismatch repair-deficient cancer. This chain joins TRBV28 and TRBJ2-7; no clear D gene. Here the CDR3 DNA reads TGTGCCAGCAGACCCCTTCAAGGGAAGGACTCCTACGAGCAGTACTTC. Translating it yields CASRPLQGKDSYEQYF.